This T cell receptor (beta chain) emerged from a study of T cell responses to AZD1222 COVID-19 vaccine. The table came from immunoSEQ multiplex PCR; TCRdb's copy has only in-frame clones and leaves some out. The sample holds some 42,000 clones; approximately 80% are singletons and the top ten take 15% to 20%. Study-level points and caveats: Unmutated variant regions reportedly attract nearly half of all spike-specific TCRs. Clonal diversity was possibly underestimated, and the donors were mostly white British, with more females.

Of note for this clone: Its antigen is currently unknown.

Analyses pooled second doses at about 4 or about 12 weeks. The receptor comes from an adult who received the AZD1222 COVID-19 vaccine. The specimen comprised peripheral blood, sampled 28 days after the second AZD1222 dose.

The CDR3: CASSDKCRGSYSNQPQHF. As DNA, the CDR3 is TGTGCCAGCAGCGACAAATGCAGGGGAAGTTATAGCAATCAGCCCCAGCATTTT. The chain links TRBV9 to TRBJ1-5, with D possibly matching TRBD1 (6 bases). V dropped 3 bases and J dropped 0 bases, with 19 bases sitting between them. The CDR3 loop spans 18 amino acids. Per the germline V gene, CDR1 is SGDLS and CDR2 is YYNGEE.